Listed here are 27 T cell receptor beta chains from one sample, sequenced in a study of cytomegalovirus exposure and HLA in healthy donors. Sequencing was performed with immunoSEQ multiplex PCR; in TCRdb, only in-frame clones are kept and a portion is missing. Among about 120,000 clones listed, 88% were seen once. The sample was PBMCs. Receptors were obtained from a woman in her 30s in good health and CMV-seropositive.

J is TRBJ2-7 and V is TRBV5-4, with 11 positions matching TRBD2. The CDR3 spans 15 residues. V was pared by 0 bases and J by 7 bases, with 6 bases of the junction left unmatched. Per the germline V gene, CDR1 is SGHNT and CDR2 is YYREEE (reference sequence). The CDR3 spells CASSLEVAGGGEQYF. Written as DNA, the CDR3 is TGTGCCAGCAGCTTGGAGGTAGCGGGAGGGGGAGAGCAGTACTTC. Supplemented by reference TRBV5-4 and TRBJ2-7, the full variable domain reads ETGVTQSPTHLIKTRGQQVTLRCSSQSGHNTVSWYQQALGQGPQFIFQYYREEENGRGNFPPRFSGLQFPNYSSELNVNALELDDSALYLCASSLEVAGGGEQYFGPGTRLTVT.

The chain joins TRBV7-9 to TRBJ1-4, with 8 bases lining up with TRBD1. This CDR3 contains 14 residues. CDR1 and CDR2 (germline): SEHNR, FQNEAQ (reference sequence). J was trimmed by 8 bases and V by 6 bases; bases with no gene match: 8. The CDR3 reads CASSMTGVGEKLFF. In nucleotides, the CDR3 is TGTGCCAGCAGTATGACAGGGGTTGGGGAAAAACTGTTTTTT.

This chain connects TRBV6-5 to TRBJ2-5; 10 bases are a match to TRBD2. V lost 6 bases to trimming and J lost 1 base; unmatched junction nucleotides: 2. The length of the CDR3 is 14 residues. Germline V lookup: CDR1 MNHEY, CDR2 SVGAGI. The CDR3 bases are TGTGCCAGCAGCCTAGCGGGGGCCCAAGAGACCCAGTACTTC. Protein product: CASSLAGAQETQYF.

V is TRBV5-6 and J is TRBJ2-5, with 9 bases fitting TRBD1. The V segment lost 4 bases and the J segment 0 bases; nucleotides outside the gene matches: 4. The CDR3 length is 15 residues. The germline V gene encodes CDR1 SGHDT and CDR2 YYEEEE. CDR3 bases: TGTGCCAGCAGCGGGACAGGGACCAACCAAGAGACCCAGTACTTC. Its translation is CASSGTGTNQETQYF. The variable domain in full, with the rest retrieved from reference TRBV5-6 and TRBJ2-5, is DAGVTQSPTHLIKTRGQQVTLRCSPKSGHDTVSWYQQALGQGPQFIFQYYEEEERQRGNFPDRFSGHQFPNYSSELNVNALLLGDSALYLCASSGTGTNQETQYFGPGTRLLVL.

The chain employs TRBV6-1 and TRBJ2-1; a weak D match, TRBD1 (6 bases). V was pared by 6 bases and J by 12 bases, with 18 bases between. This CDR3 spans 13 amino acids. Germline values: CDR1 MNHNS, CDR2 SASEGT. The chain's CDR3 is CASRSSVGAGQFF. The CDR3 region has the DNA TGTGCCAGCAGGTCGTCGGTGGGGGCTGGGCAGTTCTTC.

The chain carries TRBV5-4 and TRBJ1-3; D possibly corresponds to TRBD1 (6 bases). Germline V CDR1 and CDR2: SGHNT, YYREEE (reference sequence). The V and J ends lost 0 bases and 0 bases respectively, with 10 bases between them. This CDR3 contains 16 residues. The CDR3 DNA follows: TGTGCCAGCAGCTTGGGGGGGCACCACTCTGGAAACACCATATATTTT. This codes for CASSLGGHHSGNTIYF.

The V and J genes are TRBV9 and TRBJ2-7; TRBD2 matches at 7 bases. There are 15 residues in the CDR3. CDR1 SGDLS and CDR2 YYNGEE come from the germline V gene. With 0 bases clipped from V and 3 bases from J, the junction kept 6 bases outside the gene matches. This CDR3 reads CASSVGPSGDYEQYF. The DNA for the CDR3 is TGTGCCAGCAGCGTAGGCCCTAGCGGCGACTACGAGCAGTACTTC.

V gene TRBV6-4 combines with J gene TRBJ2-2; TRBD1 matches 7 bases. Losses at the gene ends were 8 bases for V and 3 bases for J; bases not matched to a gene: 3. Germline assignment: CDR1 MRHNA and CDR2 SNTAGT. The CDR3 spans 13 residues. CDR3 residues: CASSDRDTGELFF. The CDR3 nucleotides are TGTGCCAGCTCCGACAGGGACACCGGGGAGCTGTTTTTT.

The V gene is TRBV15, the J gene TRBJ1-2; tentative D call: TRBD1 (6 bases). V lost 6 bases and J lost 2, with 10 bases in between. Germline CDR1 reads LNHNV; CDR2 reads YYDKDF (reference sequence). This CDR3 region has 13 residues. This CDR3 reads CATSRTENYGYTF. The DNA for the CDR3 is TGTGCCACCAGTCGGACAGAGAACTATGGCTACACCTTC. Full variable domain (remainder filled in from reference TRBV15 and TRBJ1-2): DAMVIQNPRYQVTQFGKPVTLSCSQTLNHNVMYWYQQKSSQAPKLLFHYYDKDFNNEADTPDNFQSRRPNTSFCFLDIRSPGLGDTAMYLCATSRTENYGYTFGSGTRLTVV.

This clone turned up a few times. The CDR3 sequence: CASKGDRDTGELFF. The CDR3 nucleotides read TGTGCCAGCAAAGGGGACAGGGACACCGGGGAGCTGTTTTTT. V and J are TRBV28 and TRBJ2-2; 9 bases are a match to TRBD1. J lost 3 bases, V lost 7 bases, and 3 bases had no gene match. The CDR3 contains 14 residues. From germline, CDR1 is MDHEN and CDR2 SYDVKM.

In this sample, this clone turned up once. The chain links TRBV7-9 to TRBJ2-1; the match to TRBD1 covers 9 bases. Germline CDR1 and CDR2: SEHNR and FQNEAQ (reference sequence). V lost 5 bases and J lost 4; bases outside the gene matches: 3. The CDR3 runs 14 residues. CDR3 DNA sequence: TGTGCCAGCAGCACAGGGGGCTGGTACAATGAGCAGTTCTTC. Its protein product is CASSTGGWYNEQFF.

The chain recombines TRBV4-1 with TRBJ2-5; 12 bases line up with TRBD2. V shed 1 base and J 14 bases; nucleotides not matched to a gene: 11. Looked up from germline, CDR1 is MGHRA and CDR2 is YSYEKL. The CDR3 spans 15 residues. CDR3 nucleotide sequence: TGCGCCAGCAGCCAAGGACTAGCGGGGGCCTCTACCCGATACTTC. Amino acids: CASSQGLAGASTRYF.

This chain uses TRBV13 with TRBJ1-1, with a tentative D call TRBD1 (5 bases). Germline V CDR1 and CDR2: PRHDT, FYEKMQ (reference sequence). This CDR3 has 14 amino acids. V was trimmed by 5 bases and J by 4 bases, leaving 14 bases between them. The CDR3 sequence: CASSRILGGTEAFF. The CDR3 DNA reads TGTGCCAGCAGCCGCATTTTGGGGGGCACTGAAGCTTTCTTT. The full variable domain, its missing parts supplied by reference TRBV13 and TRBJ1-1, is AAGVIQSPRHLIKEKRETATLKCYPIPRHDTVYWYQQGPGQDPQFLISFYEKMQSDKGSIPDRFSAQQFSDYHSELNMSSLELGDSALYFCASSRILGGTEAFFGQGTRLTVV.

The chain links TRBV7-3 to TRBJ2-2, with 7 positions matching TRBD1. J lost 6 bases, V lost 7 bases, and 8 bases had no gene match. This CDR3 contains 14 residues. Per germline, CDR1 SGHTA and CDR2 FQGTGA. In DNA, the CDR3 is TGTGCCAGCACCCCGACAGGGATCCCCGGGGAGCTGTTTTTT. As protein: CASTPTGIPGELFF. The full variable domain, with the rest looked up from reference TRBV7-3 and TRBJ2-2, is GAGVSQTPSNKVTEKGKYVELRCDPISGHTALYWYRQSLGQGPEFLIYFQGTGAADDSGLPNDRFFAVRPEGSVSTLKIQRTERGDSAVYLCASTPTGIPGELFFGEGSRLTVL.

The chain is built from TRBV9 and TRBJ2-3, with D possibly TRBD1 on 6 matching bases. This CDR3 region has 14 residues. Germline V gene lookup returns CDR1 SGDLS and CDR2 YYNGEE. V was shortened by 3 bases and J by 6 bases, with 14 bases between the two germline ends. Here the CDR3 reads CASSAGQRGDTQYF. The CDR3 region has the DNA TGTGCCAGCAGCGCGGGACAAAGAGGGGATACGCAGTATTTT.

The J gene is TRBJ1-1, the V gene TRBV27; 8 bases map to TRBD1. The V gene's germline CDR1 is MNHEY and CDR2 SMNVEV (reference sequence). The CDR3 length is 16 residues. Trimming removed 6 bases from V and 3 bases from J; junction bases left unmatched: 12. The DNA of the CDR3 is TGTGCCAGCAGCCGCGACAGGGGAGGGAGGGACACTGAAGCTTTCTTT. Its translation: CASSRDRGGRDTEAFF.

The chain carries TRBV6-1 and TRBJ1-1; D not resolved. This CDR3 has 11 amino acids. Trimming shortened V by 7 bases and J by 4 bases, and 7 bases separated the two germline ends. CDR1 and CDR2 from the germline V gene are MNHNS and SASEGT. Here the CDR3 DNA reads TGTGCCAGCACGGGTACCACTGAAGCTTTCTTT. It specifies CASTGTTEAFF.

J is TRBJ2-7 and V is TRBV4-2, with D perhaps TRBD2 (5 bases). V lost 0 bases and J lost 4, with 13 bases in between. Germline lookup yields CDR1 LGHNA and CDR2 YNFKEQ. CDR3 length: 15 residues. The CDR3 DNA sequence: TGTGCCAGCAGCCAAGATCGAAGCGGTCGTTACGAGCAGTACTTC. Protein: CASSQDRSGRYEQYF.

The gene calls are TRBV5-4 and TRBJ2-1; no definite D call. Germline V gene sequence: CDR1 SGHNT, CDR2 YYREEE (reference sequence). V lost 1 base and J 7 bases, leaving 15 bases between the germline ends. The CDR3 runs to 15 residues. The CDR3 sequence: CASSLNPESGNEQFF. The CDR3 coding sequence is TGTGCCAGCAGCTTGAACCCTGAATCCGGGAATGAGCAGTTCTTC.

V usage is TRBV27 and J usage is TRBJ1-6, with D unresolved. CDR1 and CDR2 from the germline V gene are MNHEY and SMNVEV (reference sequence). The V end was cut by 8 bases, the J end by 7 bases, with 9 bases between. The CDR3 has 12 amino acids. DNA for the CDR3: TGTGCCAGCGGTCGCAGGAATTCACCCCTCCACTTT. It codes for CASGRRNSPLHF.

The chain has TRBV2 and TRBJ2-7; 10 nucleotides match TRBD2. CDR1 SNHLY and CDR2 FYNNEI come from the germline V gene. This CDR3 is built from 16 residues. Trimming took 3 bases from V and 5 from J; bases not matched to a gene: 10. CDR3 amino acids: CASSDPIAGGRDEQYF. The CDR3 region has the DNA TGTGCCAGCAGTGACCCCATAGCGGGAGGCCGGGACGAGCAGTACTTC.

The genes are TRBV5-4 and TRBJ1-1; possibly TRBD1 for D (5 bases). The length of the CDR3 is 15 residues. Germline V gene lookup returns CDR1 SGHNT and CDR2 YYREEE (reference sequence). Deletions cut 3 bases from V and 2 bases from J, with 14 bases between. The CDR3 protein is CASSYNQGYNTEAFF. The DNA of the CDR3 is TGTGCCAGCAGCTATAACCAGGGTTATAACACTGAAGCTTTCTTT.

The V call is TRBV11-2, the J call TRBJ1-1; D ambiguous. V was shortened by 4 bases and J by 1 base, with 19 bases between the two germline ends. The CDR3 extends over 17 amino acids. The germline CDR1 and CDR2 sequences are SGHAT and FQNNGV. The CDR3 is CASSSPGGRRKNTEAFF. The CDR3 nucleotides read TGTGCCAGCAGCTCGCCCGGCGGGAGAAGGAAGAACACTGAAGCTTTCTTT.

This chain links TRBV29-1 with TRBJ2-5; 9 bases line up with TRBD1. Germline V gene sequence: CDR1 SQVTM, CDR2 ANQGSEA. There are 14 residues in the CDR3. V shed 7 bases and J 4 bases; nucleotides not matched to a gene: 10. The CDR3 nucleotides read TGCAGCGCCCTAGTGACAGGGGGGGGAGAGACCCAGTACTTC. Its protein is CSALVTGGGETQYF.

The chain is built from TRBV11-2 and TRBJ2-7; 10 bases align to TRBD1. There are 15 residues in the CDR3. The V and J ends lost 1 base and 5 bases, in that order; junction bases with no gene match: 5. Germline V gene data show CDR1 as SGHAT and CDR2 as FQNNGV. Written as DNA, the CDR3 is TGTGCCAGCAGCTTAGGACAGGGGGCGCGGAACGAGCAGTACTTC. Residues: CASSLGQGARNEQYF.

This chain links TRBV7-2 with TRBJ1-1; 10 nucleotides align to TRBD1. The CDR3 loop spans 15 amino acids. Losses at the gene ends were 4 bases for V and 5 bases for J; bases not matched to a gene: 7. Germline V gene sequence: CDR1 SGHTA, CDR2 FQGNSA. Written as DNA, the CDR3 is TGTGCCAGCAGCTCCCGACAGGGGGCCATTACTGAAGCTTTCTTT. The encoded protein is CASSSRQGAITEAFF.

This clone was recorded only once. This chain links TRBV18 with TRBJ1-5, with D maybe TRBD1 (5 bases). V lost 1 base and J lost 3, with 7 bases in between. The CDR3 is made up of 14 amino acids. Per germline, CDR1 KGHSH and CDR2 LQKENI. The CDR3 spells CASSPQGYNQPQHF. In nucleotides, the CDR3 is TGTGCCAGCTCACCACAGGGGTACAATCAGCCCCAGCATTTT.